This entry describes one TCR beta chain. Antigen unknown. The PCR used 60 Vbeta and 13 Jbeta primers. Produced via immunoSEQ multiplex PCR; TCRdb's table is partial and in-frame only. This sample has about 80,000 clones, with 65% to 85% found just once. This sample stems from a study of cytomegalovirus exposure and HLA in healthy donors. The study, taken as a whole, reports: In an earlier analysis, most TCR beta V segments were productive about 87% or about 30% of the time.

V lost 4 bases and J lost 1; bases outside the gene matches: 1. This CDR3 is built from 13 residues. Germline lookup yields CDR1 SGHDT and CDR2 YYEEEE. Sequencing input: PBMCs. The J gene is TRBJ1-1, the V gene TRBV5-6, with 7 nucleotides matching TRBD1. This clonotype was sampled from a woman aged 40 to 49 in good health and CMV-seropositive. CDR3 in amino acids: CASSGDRNTEAFF. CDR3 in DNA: TGTGCCAGCAGCGGGGACAGGAACACTGAAGCTTTCTTT.